The 26 T cell receptor beta chains presented below share a single source sample, sequenced in a study of blood T cell repertoires in COVID-19. The table came from immunoSEQ multiplex PCR; TCRdb's copy has only in-frame clones and leaves some out. The table records 220,000 or so clones, around nine tenths of them present only once. The sequencing input was peripheral blood. Every receptor here comes from a man aged 55 to 70 with COVID-19, enrolled during active disease.

A single count supports this clone. V usage is TRBV25-1 and J usage is TRBJ1-2; perhaps TRBD1 as D (5 bases). CDR3 size: 13 residues. The V gene lost 5 bases and the J gene lost 8 bases, with 15 bases spanning the gap. From germline, CDR1 is MGHDK and CDR2 SYGVNS. CDR3 protein: CASSLSGPGGYTF. The DNA for the CDR3 is TGTGCCAGCAGTTTATCAGGGCCGGGCGGCTACACCTTC.

This clone turned up a few times. The CDR3 bases are TGTGCCAGCAGCTTGGGCCTGGGGCTGGACGAGCAGTACTTC. It specifies CASSLGLGLDEQYF. The rearrangement joins TRBV5-6 to TRBJ2-7; D perhaps matches TRBD1 (5 bases). The V gene lost 0 bases and the J gene lost 5 bases, with 12 bases spanning the gap. Germline lookup yields CDR1 SGHDT and CDR2 YYEEEE. The CDR3 runs to 14 residues.

V gene TRBV5-1 combines with J gene TRBJ2-7, with D possibly matching TRBD1 (6 bases). The CDR3 has 13 amino acids. Germline V gives CDR1 SGHRS, CDR2 YFSETQ. Trimming left V 4 bases short and J 2 bases short, with 10 bases between. The CDR3 is CASSTGSPYEQYF. CDR3 bases: TGCGCCAGCAGCACAGGGTCGCCCTACGAGCAGTACTTC. The full variable domain, its missing parts supplied by reference TRBV5-1 and TRBJ2-7, is KAGVTQTPRYLIKTRGQQVTLSCSPISGHRSVSWYQQTPGQGLQFLFEYFSETQRNKGNFPGRFSGRQFSNSRSEMNVSTLELGDSALYLCASSTGSPYEQYFGPGTRLTVT.

J is TRBJ2-2 and V is TRBV7-9, with a possible D match to TRBD1 (6 bases). The CDR3 spans 14 residues. The ends were cut back, 7 bases at V and 1 base at J, with 10 bases in the middle. Looked up from germline, CDR1 is SEHNR and CDR2 is FQNEAQ (reference sequence). The CDR3 sequence is CASIRGQNTGELFF. CDR3 nucleotide sequence: TGTGCCAGCATCAGGGGCCAGAACACCGGGGAGCTGTTTTTT. The entire variable domain, with the rest obtained from reference TRBV7-9 and TRBJ2-2, is as follows: DTGVSQNPRHKITKRGQNVTFRCDPISEHNRLYWYRQTLGQGPEFLTYFQNEAQLEKSRLLSDRFSAERPKGSFSTLEIQRTEQGDSAMYLCASIRGQNTGELFFGEGSRLTVL.

The rearrangement uses TRBV2 and TRBJ2-1; D possibly corresponds to TRBD2 (6 bases). This CDR3 region has 15 residues. Germline CDR1 and CDR2: SNHLY and FYNNEI. V lost 4 bases and J lost 0, with 10 bases in between. CDR3 sequence: CASSVRGSSYNEQFF. The CDR3 nucleotides are TGTGCCAGCAGTGTCCGGGGGAGCTCCTACAATGAGCAGTTCTTC. The full variable domain, rest sourced from reference TRBV2 and TRBJ2-1, is EPEVTQTPSHQVTQMGQEVILRCVPISNHLYFYWYRQILGQKVEFLVSFYNNEISEKSEIFDDQFSVERPDGSNFTLKIRSTKLEDSAMYFCASSVRGSSYNEQFFGPGTRLTVL.

This chain connects TRBV30 to TRBJ1-5; 7 bases agree with TRBD1. This CDR3 has 14 amino acids. Germline V gene lookup returns CDR1 GTSNPN and CDR2 SVGIG (reference sequence). The J segment lost 0 bases and the V segment lost 5 bases, leaving 4 bases of the junction unmatched. The CDR3: CAWGGQNSNQPQHF. DNA of the CDR3: TGTGCCTGGGGGGGACAGAATAGCAATCAGCCCCAGCATTTT.

This clone has a single count. The chain links TRBV21-1 to TRBJ2-7; the table assigns TRBD2, which was not confirmed against the DNA. TRBV21-1 corresponds to a pseudogene. The CDR3 consists of 18 residues. The CDR3 DNA reads TGTGCCAGCAGCAAAGATCCCCCCCTTAGTCCCCGCCCCTACGAGCAGTACTTC. Encoded protein: CASSKDPPLSPRPYEQYF.

This clone is a singleton in its sample. The V call is TRBV5-6, the J call TRBJ2-5, with D perhaps TRBD1 (6 bases). The V gene lost 7 bases and the J gene lost 5 bases, with 12 bases spanning the gap. From germline, CDR1 is SGHDT and CDR2 YYEEEE. CDR3 length: 12 amino acids. CDR3 protein: CASGSGVETQYF. CDR3 coding DNA: TGTGCCAGCGGGTCAGGGGTGGAGACCCAGTACTTC.

The V call is TRBV25-1, the J call TRBJ1-1; D is undetermined. The length of the CDR3 is 14 residues. CDR1 is MGHDK, CDR2 SYGVNS, per germline. Trimming removed 3 bases from V and 5 bases from J, with 13 bases in between. The CDR3 protein is CASSDRLQQTEAFF. The CDR3 nucleotides read TGTGCCAGCAGTGACCGCCTACAGCAGACTGAAGCTTTCTTT. Full variable domain (outside the CDR3, taken from reference TRBV25-1 and TRBJ1-1): EADIYQTPRYLVIGTGKKITLECSQTMGHDKMYWYQQDPGMELHLIHYSYGVNSTEKGDLSSESTVSRIRTEHFPLTLESARPSHTSQYLCASSDRLQQTEAFFGQGTRLTVV.

The genes are TRBV28 and TRBJ2-3; 8 bases agree with TRBD1. The CDR3 covers 13 residues. Germline assignment: CDR1 MDHEN and CDR2 SYDVKM. With V trimmed by 7 bases and J by 4 bases, 4 bases remained unmatched. CDR3 region: CASTGQGSDTQYF. The CDR3 DNA is TGTGCCAGCACTGGACAGGGCTCAGATACGCAGTATTTT.

In nucleotides, the CDR3 is TGTGCCAGCTCACCGGGACAGGATTACTATGGCTACACCTTC. Its protein product is CASSPGQDYYGYTF. The gene calls are TRBV18 and TRBJ1-2; TRBD1 matches at 8 bases. J gave up 3 bases and V 3 bases, and 3 bases lay outside the gene matches. CDR3 length: 14 residues. The germline gives CDR1 KGHSH, CDR2 LQKENI.

This chain joins TRBV2 and TRBJ1-6; the D is unclear. The V end lost 9 bases, the J end lost 10 bases, and 16 bases lay between the germline ends. The germline gives CDR1 SNHLY, CDR2 FYNNEI. The CDR3 contains 13 residues. CDR3 in amino acids: CASRSEVRSPLHF. The CDR3 DNA sequence: TGTGCCAGTAGGTCGGAGGTCCGGTCACCCCTCCACTTT.

This sequence joins TRBV19 and TRBJ1-2, with TRBD1 matching over 10 bases. The CDR3 sequence is 15 residues long. Germline lookup yields CDR1 LNHDA and CDR2 SQIVND (reference sequence). Trimming at V came to 8 bases and at J to 3 bases, leaving 9 bases not matched to a gene. The CDR3 sequence is CASSGQGDWYYGYTF. The CDR3 DNA sequence: TGTGCCAGTTCAGGACAGGGGGATTGGTACTATGGCTACACCTTC. The whole variable domain, remainder taken from reference TRBV19 and TRBJ1-2, is DGGITQSPKYLFRKEGQNVTLSCEQNLNHDAMYWYRQDPGQGLRLIYYSQIVNDFQKGDIAEGYSVSREKKESFPLTVTSAQKNPTAFYLCASSGQGDWYYGYTFGSGTRLTVV.

This rearrangement joins TRBV7-3 to TRBJ2-1, with D perhaps matching TRBD2 (6 bases). CDR1 SGHTA and CDR2 FQGTGA come from the germline V gene. The CDR3 contains 18 residues. The V and J ends lost 0 bases and 0 bases respectively, with 15 bases between them. CDR3 bases: TGTGCCAGCAGCTTAACGGCCGGCGGGGCCTACTCCTACAATGAGCAGTTCTTC. Translation: CASSLTAGGAYSYNEQFF.

The rearrangement links TRBV7-9 to TRBJ1-2; 8 bases align to TRBD1. Losses at the gene ends were 4 bases for V and 5 bases for J; bases not matched to a gene: 18. From germline, CDR1 is SEHNR and CDR2 FQNEAQ (reference sequence). The length of the CDR3 is 18 residues. The CDR3 DNA reads as TGTGCCAGCAGCTCCCCCTCAGGGGGCGCGGCCCCGACGTATGGCTACACCTTC. The encoded protein is CASSSPSGGAAPTYGYTF.

This clone was detected only once. The chain employs TRBV6-2 or TRBV6-3 and TRBJ2-7; D perhaps matches TRBD1 (5 bases). From germline, CDR1 is MNHEY and CDR2 SVGEGT. The CDR3 totals 14 residues. V was pared by 1 base and J by 3 bases, with 10 bases between. Written as DNA, the CDR3 is TGTGCCAGCAGTTACTTTCTGGGGCGCTACGAGCAGTACTTC. Its translation: CASSYFLGRYEQYF.

The V call is TRBV27, the J call TRBJ2-1; weak D call: TRBD1 (5 bases). This CDR3 spans 14 amino acids. Per germline, CDR1 MNHEY and CDR2 SMNVEV (reference sequence). V was cut by 2 bases and J by 10 bases, with 15 bases left in between. The CDR3 nucleotides are TGTGCCAGCAGTTTAAGGCCTGGGGCTAGGGAGCAGTTCTTC. Residues: CASSLRPGAREQFF.

This chain uses TRBV24-1 with TRBJ2-1; the match to TRBD1 covers 8 bases. The CDR3 sequence is 15 residues long. The germline V gene has CDR1 KGHDR and CDR2 SFDVKD. The J segment lost 5 bases and the V segment lost 2 bases, leaving 4 bases of the junction unmatched. The CDR3 nucleotides are TGTGCCACCAGTGATTACGAGACAGGGGACAATGAGCAGTTCTTC. This encodes CATSDYETGDNEQFF.

V usage is TRBV6-5 and J usage is TRBJ2-7; D call uncertain. Deletions cut 2 bases from V and 3 bases from J, with 11 bases between. This CDR3 has 14 amino acids. The germline V gene has CDR1 MNHEY and CDR2 SVGAGI. CDR3 region: CASSYLDGNYEQYF. The CDR3 region has the DNA TGTGCCAGCAGTTACCTAGACGGTAACTACGAGCAGTACTTC.

J is TRBJ2-7 and V is TRBV6-5; 8 bases map to TRBD2. CDR3 length equals 14 residues. V shed 0 bases, J shed 3 bases, and the junction held 1 base outside the gene matches. CDR1 and CDR2 from the germline V gene are MNHEY and SVGAGI. CDR3 residues: CASSYSAGVYEQYF. The CDR3 coding sequence is TGTGCCAGCAGTTACTCAGCGGGAGTCTACGAGCAGTACTTC.

The chain has TRBV19 and TRBJ1-2; D remains unclear. V was cut by 2 bases and J by 8 bases, with 6 bases left in between. CDR3 length: 11 amino acids. Germline CDR1 and CDR2: LNHDA and SQIVND (reference sequence). In nucleotides, the CDR3 is TGTGCCAGTAGTATAACGGGAGGCTACACCTTC. Its protein is CASSITGGYTF.

The rearrangement joins TRBV3-1 (or the pseudogene TRBV3-2) to TRBJ2-7, with a weak D call TRBD1 (5 bases). The CDR3 has 16 residues. Trimming left V 4 bases short and J 1 base short, with 17 bases between. From germline, CDR1 is LGHDT and CDR2 YNNKEL (reference sequence). CDR3 bases: TGTGCCAGCAGCCCATCCGAAGGGGTATATTCCTACGAGCAGTACTTC. Translated: CASSPSEGVYSYEQYF.

The V and J genes are TRBV10-2 and TRBJ2-5; unclear D gene. Deletions cut 2 bases from V and 6 bases from J, with 7 bases between. The CDR3 has 12 residues. CDR1 is WSHSY and CDR2 is SAAADI in the germline V gene. CDR3 protein: CASSEEAKTQYF. DNA of the CDR3: TGCGCCAGCAGTGAGGAGGCAAAGACCCAGTACTTC.

CDR3: CASSMGTLANSPLHF. CDR3 nucleotides: TGTGCCAGCAGCATGGGGACACTTGCTAATTCACCCCTCCACTTT. The chain is built from TRBV7-8 and TRBJ1-6; a possible D gene is TRBD1 (6 bases). CDR1 SGHVS and CDR2 FQNEAQ come from the germline V gene. The V and J ends lost 5 bases and 6 bases respectively, with 14 bases between them. The CDR3 has 15 amino acids.

The rearrangement uses TRBV5-1 and TRBJ2-7; no clear D. CDR3 length: 14 residues. Trimming took off 0 bases at V and 0 bases at J, with 7 bases between the two ends. The germline V gene has CDR1 SGHRS and CDR2 YFSETQ. The CDR3 loop is CASSLALRSYEQYF. In nucleotides, the CDR3 is TGCGCCAGCAGCTTGGCTCTACGCTCCTACGAGCAGTACTTC.

V gene TRBV6-5 combines with J gene TRBJ2-7, with a weak D call TRBD2 (7 bases). V dropped 6 bases and J dropped 9 bases, with 24 bases sitting between them. The germline V gene encodes CDR1 MNHEY and CDR2 SVGAGI. The CDR3 is 15 amino acids. CDR3 in amino acids: CASSPGGTGGFGQYF. The DNA of the CDR3 is TGTGCCAGCAGCCCCGGGGGCACGGGGGGATTTGGGCAGTACTTC.